This TCR beta chain appears in the sequencing data of a study of technical replicates of blood from a few donors. This table comes from immunoSEQ multiplex PCR, and its TCRdb copy is limited to in-frame clones, with some not included. In the table there are around 61,000 clones, approximately 83% of which are singletons. Trimming took 3 bases from V and 6 from J; bases not matched to a gene: 2. The CDR3 loop spans 12 amino acids. Germline V lookup: CDR1 GTSNPN, CDR2 SVGIG (reference sequence). Sequencing was carried out using PBMCs. V gene TRBV30 combines with J gene TRBJ2-1; the match to TRBD2 covers 7 bases. The clonotype comes from a human donor in good health. Some clones in this sample may be carry-over from other donors' samples. CDR3 in amino acids: CAWSRGVNEQFF. The DNA for the CDR3 is TGTGCCTGGAGCCGGGGGGTCAATGAGCAGTTCTTC.